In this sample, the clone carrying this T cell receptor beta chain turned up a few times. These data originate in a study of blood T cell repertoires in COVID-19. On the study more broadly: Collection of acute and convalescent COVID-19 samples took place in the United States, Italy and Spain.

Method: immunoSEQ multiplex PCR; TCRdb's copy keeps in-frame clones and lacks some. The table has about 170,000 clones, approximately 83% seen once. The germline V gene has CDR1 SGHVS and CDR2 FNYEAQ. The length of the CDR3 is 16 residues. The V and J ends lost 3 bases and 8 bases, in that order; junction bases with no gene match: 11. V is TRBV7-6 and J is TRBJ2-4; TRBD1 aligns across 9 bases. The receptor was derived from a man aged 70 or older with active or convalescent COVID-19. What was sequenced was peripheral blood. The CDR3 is CASSFGPGQGSDIQYF. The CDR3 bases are TGTGCCAGCAGCTTTGGGCCGGGACAGGGCAGTGACATTCAGTACTTC.